This T cell receptor beta chain was captured by sequencing in a study of blood T cells in healthy people across ages. This clonotype has more than one count but fewer than ten. Antigen unknown. An end of the junction differs from the germline gene, which may be a read error. The germline gives CDR1 SGHRS, CDR2 YFSETQ. The CDR3 sequence is 14 residues long. The second PCR ran about 6 to 12 cycles with a sample-barcoded 5' primer and J-beta primers. TCRdb re-analysed the 5' RACE reads in MiXCR, keeping a single row per CDR3 protein. The sample has 800,000 to 950,000 distinct CDR3 sequences, almost 30% seen once. Points from the study as a whole: Long-lived and aged donors differed, with more naive CD4+ cells and higher diversity in the long-lived.

These data also formed part of another study, on T cells of mothers and their children. This second study says: Material was donated by three healthy Caucasian mothers and their six children.

The chain employs TRBV5-1 and TRBJ2-5, with a possible D match to TRBD2 (6 bases). The TCR sequence derives from a woman between 40 and 50 years old in good health. The source material was blood. CDR3 nucleotides: TGCGCCAGCGGCTTGGAGGGCAGACGAGAGACCCAGTACTTC. Translated, it gives CASGLEGRRETQYF.